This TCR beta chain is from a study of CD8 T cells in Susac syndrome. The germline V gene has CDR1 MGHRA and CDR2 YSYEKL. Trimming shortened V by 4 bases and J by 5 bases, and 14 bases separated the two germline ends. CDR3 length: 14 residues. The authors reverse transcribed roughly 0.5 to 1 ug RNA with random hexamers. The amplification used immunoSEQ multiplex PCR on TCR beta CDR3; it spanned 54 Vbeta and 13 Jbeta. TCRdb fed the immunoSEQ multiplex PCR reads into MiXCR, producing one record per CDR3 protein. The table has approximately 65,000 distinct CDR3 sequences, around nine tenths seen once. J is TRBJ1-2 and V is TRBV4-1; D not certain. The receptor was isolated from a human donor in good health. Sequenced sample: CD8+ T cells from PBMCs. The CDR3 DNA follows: TGCGCCAGCAGCCTGGAACAGCCTCATTATGGCTACACCTTC. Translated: CASSLEQPHYGYTF.